This entry features one T cell receptor beta chain sequence. V dropped 2 bases and J dropped 10; count of bases not matched to a gene: 7. Germline CDR1 is SGHRS and CDR2 is YFSETQ. The CDR3 totals 15 residues. This sample was taken from a study of PD-L1 blockade in urothelial cancer. Sequencing was performed with immunoSEQ multiplex PCR; in TCRdb, only in-frame clones are kept and a portion is missing. The top ten clones hold around 2.1% of a sample with tens of thousands of clones, about four fifths of them seen once. Time point given: pretreatment peripheral blood. The chain carries TRBV5-1 and TRBJ2-1; 12 bases match TRBD2. The origin of this receptor is a man aged 55 to 70 with urothelial cancer. The specimen was PBMCs, collected around atezolizumab (anti-PD-L1) treatment. The CDR3: CASSLGLAGQGEQFF. The CDR3 DNA reads as TGCGCCAGCAGCTTAGGACTAGCGGGGCAGGGGGAGCAGTTCTTC.